The text below deals with one T cell receptor (beta chain). CDR1 is SQVTM and CDR2 is ANQGSEA in the germline V gene. The CDR3 is 13 residues long. V lost 6 bases, J lost 1 base, and 4 bases stayed unmatched. Sequencing was performed with immunoSEQ multiplex PCR; in TCRdb, only in-frame clones are kept and a portion is missing. The sample has more than 150,000 clones, roughly 90% seen once. Donors were grouped by their self-reported clinical history. All recovered Cohort 3 donors got two negative PCRs, got clearance, or saw symptom resolution. The data are from a study of blood T cell repertoires in COVID-19.

This chain links TRBV29-1 with TRBJ2-7; TRBD1 matches 9 bases. The receptor comes from a woman in her twenties or thirties who had recovered from COVID-19. The sample consisted of PBMCs or T cells enriched from blood (not recorded which). The CDR3 nucleotides read TGCAGCGTAGGACAGGGGTCTTCCTACGAGCAGTACTTC. Protein product: CSVGQGSSYEQYF.